This TCR beta chain was sequenced for a study of T cell responses to AZD1222 COVID-19 vaccine. General observations from the study: Variant regions that are unmutated are reportedly the target of nearly half of spike-specific TCRs.

For this clone: The antigen is not known.

Profiling relied on immunoSEQ multiplex PCR, and the TCRdb table lists in-frame clones only, not all of them. The data hold more than 95,000 clones, with approximately 93% observed a single time. Specimen: peripheral blood, collected on day 0 of AZD1222 vaccination. The clonotype was recovered from an adult in good health.

The CDR3 region has the DNA TGTGCCAGCAGTTTGCAGGGGGCGGGGGAGCAGTTCTTC. Protein sequence: CASSLQGAGEQFF. V is TRBV27 and J is TRBJ2-1, with 8 bases aligning to TRBD1. There are 13 residues in the CDR3. J lost 10 bases, V lost 3 bases, and 5 bases had no gene match. Germline V lookup: CDR1 MNHEY, CDR2 SMNVEV (reference sequence).